This TCR beta chain emerged from a study of cytomegalovirus exposure and HLA in healthy donors (dated by TCRdb to about 2017). About the investigation overall: According to an earlier analysis of 550 to 750 of the donors, about 179 million T cells yielded over 90 million unique TCR beta sequences and approximately 300 Gb of sequence data. To predict cytomegalovirus infection status, the study combined high-throughput TCR immunosequencing, statistical association of individual TCRs with disease status, and machine learning. Approximately 300 gigabases of sequencing data and around 88 million unique TCR sequences made up an early release that covered over 550 HLA-typed donors. Among over 350 genotyped donors of the cohort, an average of approximately 230,000 unique TCR beta nucleotide sequences were sequenced per donor, roughly a sixth of them non-productive. Among the roughly 430 genotyped donors, about 83% belonged to the genetic ancestry cluster associated with self-reported Caucasian donors. All discovery cohort repertoires had been generated on a single sequencing platform. Class I and class II HLA loci were covered by the typing at four-digit resolution. In a later genetic analysis, genome-wide SNP genotypes for about three fifths of the 666 donors were used, and that subset was treated as a discovery cohort. About five DR-DQ haplotypes were handled as single units for association and clustering, since linkage in the cohort was strong. Alongside the repertoire data, information on donor age, sex, ethnicity and CMV serostatus was compiled. A later analysis re-examined previously published TCR beta repertoires from around 670 donors and added high-resolution HLA genotyping to investigate patterns of TCR occurrence. The study used immunosequencing to profile the T cell repertoires of approximately 630 subjects and linked those repertoires to cytomegalovirus serostatus. The study was designed to test whether signatures of past pathogen exposure could be identified by cataloging public T cell receptors. Rather than drawing on any new phenotypic data, the later analysis identified candidate immune exposures from TCR beta sequences and the way those sequences occurred across donors. In an earlier analysis of more than 550 of the donors, high-throughput TCR beta sequencing was used to judge whether each TCR beta V gene segment behaved as functional or pseudogenic. The number of donors typed differed by locus, with 629-630 for A, B, C, DRB1 and DQB1, about 500 for DQA1, nearly 610 for DPA1, and some 440 for DPB1. Along with the 666-subject first cohort, a separate validation cohort of over a hundred different subjects was used. The research as a whole found: A further reported finding was that TCR beta sequences accurately predicted the HLA-A and HLA-B alleles for most subjects in the first cohort. In a later analysis, several top co-occurrence clusters were reported to appear linked to parvovirus B19, influenza, CMV and Epstein-Barr virus. In an earlier analysis of some 640 of the donors, most TCR beta V segments were observed in productive rearrangements about 87% or about 30% of the time, broadly matching IMGT annotations. Sequencing depth was assumed to be roughly uniform across donors in the presence/absence analyses, though that assumption may not hold. When HLA alleles, especially DR and DQ, strongly co-occurred, attributing TCR associations to individual alleles was difficult. Immune exposure information for the cohort was limited to CMV serostatus. Most TCR sequences were seen in very few donors, while some public TCRs were found in many individuals. Linkage disequilibrium might explain the correlated functional status among segregating V segments, but an unknown experimental factor could not be excluded. About 17 rarely observed V segments, including chromosome 9 orphons, were excluded from the earlier analysis of several hundred of the donors because counts were too low. Specific HLA alleles were associated with 15,000 to 20,000 TCR beta sequences at a false discovery rate of 0.05 in a later analysis. Cytomegalovirus status was reported to be diagnosed by the classifier with high specificity and sensitivity in both the original and validation cohorts. A later genetic analysis reported fewer N-insertions in productive TCRs among donors in an Asian-associated ancestry cluster than the roughly 650-donor mean. V-gene and J-gene trimming of TCR beta chains was associated with a missense DCLRE1C variant in a later genetic analysis, and the association was replicated in an independent cohort. A later analysis found that TCR association rates varied across HLA loci, with DRB1 alleles showing the most associated TCRs and HLA-C alleles the fewest. In a later analysis, HLA-associated TCR beta chains were found to be more clonally expanded and to have lower generation probabilities than equally common non-associated chains. In the study, 164 TCR beta chains were listed as associated with cytomegalovirus. Because some donors lacked HLA typing at each locus, the association tests relied only on the typed subset. According to the authors, the approach could potentially be generalized to other disease states and immunological phenotypes. Most CMV-associated TCR beta chains appeared to be HLA-restricted in a later analysis, and the HLA associations seemed to be driven largely by CMV exposure. Because the 87-base-pair reads could not distinguish some IMGT-functional V segments, including TRBV6-2 and TRBV6-3, those segments were excluded. In vitro tests confirmed that a few of the cytomegalovirus-associated TCR beta chains recognize cytomegalovirus antigens. A cluster of highly shared sequence variants was judged likely to be a technical artifact of the sequencing pipeline. Only TCR beta chains were sequenced in this cohort, and the absence of alpha or paired-chain data limited detectable features.

Details on this clone: Its antigen is currently not known. Within one base of it there is no much larger clone, and no base qualities were kept.

The protocol used for the library was the immunoSEQ multiplex PCR assay. The multiplex PCR relied on a mix of 60 forward primers for TCR Vbeta segments and 13 reverse primers for TCR Jbeta segments. The CDR3 region of rearranged TCR beta genes was amplified from genomic DNA by a multiplex PCR assay. The amplified TCR beta libraries were sequenced on the Illumina HiSeq System as 87-base-pair reads. The original methods were these. A later analysis counted approximately 76 million unique TCR beta chains across the 550 to 800 repertoires, and around 9.9 million of these chains were shared by at least two donors. To remove PCR and sequencing errors, raw reads were error-corrected and collapsed into unique sequences using a nearest-neighbor algorithm that merged closely related sequences. V, D and J gene segments were assigned by aligning CDR3 sequences to IMGT reference sequences. For a sequence to be retained, at least a six-nucleotide match to both a V gene segment and a J gene segment was required. Rearrangements were classified as productive when the CDR3 lacked stop codons and remained in frame with V and J, and all other rearrangements were classified as non-productive. Following IMGT convention, CDR3 was defined as the stretch from the second conserved V-encoded cysteine up to the conserved J-encoded phenylalanine. Sequences without an unambiguous match to a single V gene segment were excluded from the earlier analysis of about 640 of the donors. An earlier analysis of several hundred of the donors called V segments functional above 56.7% productive rearrangements and segregating when the between-donor standard deviation exceeded 5%. To diagnose cytomegalovirus status from the catalog of TCR beta chain sequences, a statistical classification framework was built. In a later analysis, V and J genes were assigned by comparing TCR nucleotide sequences against IMGT/GENE-DB human TR gene sequences. A later analysis assigned CDR3 sequences and most-parsimonious VDJ recombination scenarios with the TCRdist pipeline. In a later analysis, each TCR beta chain was defined by its CDR3 amino acid sequence together with its V-gene family, and reads lacking a unique V-gene family were excluded. As a way to deal with suspected cross-contamination and a sequencing artifact, a later analysis dropped 450 to 700 nucleotide sequences that were highly shared and had low generation probability. In a later analysis, a clonal expansion index for each public chain was calculated from normalized within-repertoire ranks of inferred template counts. In a later analysis, generation probabilities were computed using a VDJ recombination model fitted to out-of-frame rearrangements, and the results were checked against IGoR. Hypergeometric tests were used in a later analysis to score TCR-TCR, TCR-HLA and TCR-CMV co-occurrence, with a repertoire-size bias correction applied to the TCR pairs. False discovery rates were estimated in a later analysis by permuting HLA or CMV assignments 20 times. In a later analysis, co-occurring TCRs were grouped using DBSCAN, and TCRdist sequence similarity was added for clustering within HLA-allele-positive subsets. Repertoires with fewer than 30,000 or more than 120,000 public chains, plus five repertoires with anomalous nucleotide sharing, were excluded from co-occurrence clustering. TCRdb stores this immuneACCESS table with in-frame sequences only. Part of the clones is absent; in the studies checked, under half of the shortfall reflects unresolved V genes, and no reason is known for the rest. V and J calls and clone size are as listed in that table; D and trimming were resolved from the DNA. This sample gives under 200,000 clones in total; just under 80% of them show up just once. In total, the top ten clones hold about 1.3% of the sample.

Per the germline V gene, MDHEN is the CDR1 and SYDVKM is the CDR2. Germline trimming amounts to 10 bases on V and 2 bases on J, with 12 as the count of junction bases outside the gene matches. Inclusive of the bounding cysteine and phenylalanine, the CDR3 is 16 residues long. CDR3 DNA only is kept here, 48 bases in frame from base 1. In total, 630 or so healthy bone marrow donors made up the cohort. Cohort members were all nominally healthy when sampled, although unrecorded immune exposures were likely present. The donor tested CMV seronegative, placing the donor among the 352 seronegative members of the cohort. A peripheral blood sample was collected from each donor, and TCR beta sequencing was performed on peripheral blood mononuclear cells. Genomic DNA extraction from the blood cell samples was performed with the Qiagen DNeasy Blood Extraction Kit.

Material: PBMCs. The sequence derives from a man aged 25 to 40 in good health and CMV-seronegative. The receptor chain draws on TRBV28 and TRBJ1-5, with 9 middle bases fitting TRBD1. The sequenced DNA is TGTGCCATCCGGAGGACAGGGGATGGAGGCAATCAGCCCCAGCATTTT. Translated, this is CAIRRTGDGGNQPQHF.